This T cell receptor (beta chain) was sequenced during a study of blood T cell repertoires in COVID-19. Methods used by the authors: Counts of nucleated cells, estimated from reference gene primer amplification, were obtained. Assay: immunoSEQ multiplex PCR; the TCRdb copy retains only in-frame clones and omits some. V, J and clone size are those of that table, while D and trimming were read from the DNA. The sample holds hundreds of thousands of clones, 85% to 90% seen once. All enrollees were about 18 to 89 years old and from 20 to 25 US areas. Assignments of participants to cohorts depended upon their own reported clinical history. Cohort 3 recovery required two negative PCRs, clearance, or symptom resolution. CDR1 is SGHVS and CDR2 is FQNEAQ in the germline V gene. With 5 bases removed from V and 2 bases from J, the gap between germline ends came to 21 bases. There are 17 residues in the CDR3.

V and J are TRBV7-8 and TRBJ1-2, with D maybe TRBD1 (6 bases). The sequencing sample was made of PBMCs or T cells enriched from blood (not recorded which). This clonotype was sampled from a woman aged 18-30 years who had recovered from COVID-19. Here the CDR3 reads CASSRGVRDTTNYGYTF. CDR3 nucleotides: TGTGCCAGCAGCCGCGGTGTGAGGGACACGACAAACTATGGCTACACCTTC.